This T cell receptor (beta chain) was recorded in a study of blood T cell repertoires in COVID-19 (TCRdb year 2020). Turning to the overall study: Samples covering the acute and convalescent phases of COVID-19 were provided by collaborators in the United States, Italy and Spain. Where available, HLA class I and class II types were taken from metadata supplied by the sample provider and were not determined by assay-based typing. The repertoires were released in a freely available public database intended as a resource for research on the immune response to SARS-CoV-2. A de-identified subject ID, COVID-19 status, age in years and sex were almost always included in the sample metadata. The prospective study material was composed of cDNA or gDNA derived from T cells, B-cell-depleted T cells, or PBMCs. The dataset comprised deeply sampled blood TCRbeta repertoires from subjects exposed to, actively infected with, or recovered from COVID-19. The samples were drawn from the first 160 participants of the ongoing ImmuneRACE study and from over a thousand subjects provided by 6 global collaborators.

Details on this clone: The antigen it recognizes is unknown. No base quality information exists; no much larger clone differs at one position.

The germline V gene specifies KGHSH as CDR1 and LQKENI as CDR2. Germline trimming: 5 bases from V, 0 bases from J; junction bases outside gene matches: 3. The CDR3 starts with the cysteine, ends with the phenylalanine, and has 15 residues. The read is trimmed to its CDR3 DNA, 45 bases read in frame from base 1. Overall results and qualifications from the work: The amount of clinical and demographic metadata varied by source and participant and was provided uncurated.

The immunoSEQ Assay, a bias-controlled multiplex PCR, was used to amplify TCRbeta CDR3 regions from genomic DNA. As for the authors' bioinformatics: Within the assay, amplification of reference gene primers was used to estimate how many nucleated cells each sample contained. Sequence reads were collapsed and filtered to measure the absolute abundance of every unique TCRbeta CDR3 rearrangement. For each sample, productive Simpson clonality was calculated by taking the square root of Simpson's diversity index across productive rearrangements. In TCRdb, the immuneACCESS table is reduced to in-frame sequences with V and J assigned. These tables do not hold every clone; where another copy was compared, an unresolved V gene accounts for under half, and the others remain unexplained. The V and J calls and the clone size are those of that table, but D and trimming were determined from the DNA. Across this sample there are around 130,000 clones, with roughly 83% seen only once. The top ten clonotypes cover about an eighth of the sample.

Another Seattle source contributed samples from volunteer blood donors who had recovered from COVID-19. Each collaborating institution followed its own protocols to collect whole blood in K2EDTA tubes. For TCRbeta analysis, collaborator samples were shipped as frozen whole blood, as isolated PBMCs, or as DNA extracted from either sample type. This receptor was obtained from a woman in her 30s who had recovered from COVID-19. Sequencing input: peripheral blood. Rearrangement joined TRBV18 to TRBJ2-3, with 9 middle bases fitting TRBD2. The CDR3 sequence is CASSSTSGSTDTQYF. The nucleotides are TGTGCCAGCTCATCTACTAGCGGGAGCACAGATACGCAGTATTTT.